The sequence of this T cell receptor (beta chain) was determined in a study of T cells after yellow fever vaccination (dated by TCRdb to about 2019). For the wider study: The SMART-Seq v4 Ultra Low Input RNA kit was used to prepare libraries from fractions with low cell numbers. To track T-cell clones before and after primary and booster YFV17D yellow fever vaccination, bulk TCR alpha and beta repertoires were sequenced longitudinally. Two healthy male donors made up the cohort, one aged 18 to 30 years and the other aged 30 to 40 years. Blood was collected at multiple timepoints before and after primary and secondary immunization, and bulk PBMC replicates and cell subsets were isolated.

Overall study outcomes, separate from this receptor: Most clones expanded after primary vaccination were re-detected after the booster (almost 97% of CD4 and approximately 88% of CD8), suggesting broad memory maintenance. Computational filtering was needed because FACS-sorted repertoires could contain abundant contaminating clonotypes from the bulk population. The secondary T-cell response was weaker than the primary response but faster, peaking on day 5 instead of day 15. A small fraction of clonotypes appeared in both the CD4 and CD8 compartments, likely as a result of convergent recombination. Because only a couple of donors were included in the study, the extent to which the findings can be generalized is limited.

A distance of 13 bases separates the germline ends of V and J, which lose 2 bases and 6 bases respectively. Taken from cysteine to phenylalanine, the CDR3 has 14 residues. Here the CDR3 DNA is all that survives: 42 bases in frame from base 1. The sequencer listed for this sample is Illumina NovaSeq 6000. TCR cDNA was synthesized by 5'RACE template switching, which introduced a universal primer site and unique molecular identifiers. Priming for cDNA synthesis came from both the TCR alpha and TCR beta constant segments. Library amplification involved two PCR steps, and the second step added sample barcodes and sequencing adapters. Libraries were sequenced on Illumina HiSeq 2500 (2x100 bp) or NovaSeq (2x150 bp). The authors' analysis ran thus. MIGEC handled demultiplexing of reads and collapsing into UMI consensus sequences, while MiXCR performed V(D)J alignment. Vaccine-responding clonotypes were identified with edgeR using replicate PBMC samples, with FDR below 0.01 and a log2 fold change above 5 up to day 15 being required. CD4 or CD8 identity was assigned to each bulk clonotype according to whether the clonotype was present at higher abundance in the sequenced CD4 repertoire or the sequenced CD8 repertoire. TCRdb reran the public reads through fastp at Q25 and MiXCR, keeping productive beta chains. Rows with a matching CDR3 protein are joined into one entry that keeps the most common DNA and genes. It is TCRdb's table, rather than the study itself, that gives the V and J calls and clone size. This sample holds some 240,000 distinct CDR3 sequences; around 5.2% were observed only once. The top ten clones comprise roughly 3.3% of the sample.

Regarding this clonotype: The antigen this receptor binds is unknown. Base quality data are lacking; no much larger clone is found one base away.

The treatment or condition label, as the study defines it: live attenuated yellow fever vaccine strain. A standard Ficoll-Paque protocol was used to isolate PBMCs from peripheral blood. Dynabeads CD4 and CD8 positive selection kits were used to isolate CD4 and CD8 T-cell fractions. TriZol was used to extract RNA from bulk PBMCs, from CD4 and CD8 fractions, and from dextramer-positive and dextramer-negative fractions. The sequence links TRBV12-3 or TRBV12-4 to TRBJ2-5, with the D gene uncertain. The origin of this receptor is a man aged 18 to 35 who received the YFV17D yellow fever vaccine. Source: CD4+ T cells sorted from PBMCs, taken on the day of the yellow fever booster vaccination. The DNA reads TGTGCCAGCAGTTTATCGTTAGGGTTGCAGACCCAGTACTTC. Translated, this is CASSLSLGLQTQYF.